Presented here are 8 T cell receptor beta chains from one specimen sequenced in a study of CD8 T cell repertoires and HIV-1 epitope variants. Antigens for these TCRs are unknown. Clones were sequenced by immunoSEQ multiplex PCR, and TCRdb holds only the in-frame ones, with some missing. The sample has approximately 5,000 clones, about 67% seen once. The specimen was cultured CD8+ T cells derived from PBMCs. Receptors originate from a male donor with HIV.

The chain links TRBV19 to TRBJ1-2; tentatively, D is TRBD1 (5 bases). Germline-derived CDR1 and CDR2 are LNHDA and SQIVND (reference sequence). The CDR3 has 12 amino acids. V was trimmed by 9 bases and J by 3 bases, leaving 11 bases between them. CDR3 amino acids: CASRERDYGYTF. CDR3 DNA sequence: TGTGCCAGCAGGGAGAGAGACTATGGCTACACCTTC.

This clone was counted between two and nine times. The chain joins TRBV28 to TRBJ2-2; 9 bases line up with TRBD2. V dropped 2 bases and J dropped 1; count of bases not matched to a gene: 2. CDR3 length equals 16 residues. The germline CDR1 and CDR2 sequences are MDHEN and SYDVKM. CDR3 sequence: CASSLETSGNTGELFF. CDR3 DNA sequence: TGTGCCAGCAGTTTAGAGACTAGCGGGAACACCGGGGAGCTGTTTTTT.

This rearrangement joins TRBV10-3 to TRBJ2-1; perhaps D is TRBD1 or TRBD2 (5 bases each). Trimming cost V 6 bases and J 8 bases, with 8 bases left between them. CDR3 length: 11 residues. Germline CDR1 and CDR2: ENHRY and SYGVKD. CDR3 coding DNA: TGTGCCATCAGGAGGGGAGATGAGCAGTTCTTC. This codes for CAIRRGDEQFF.

The gene calls are TRBV5-6 and TRBJ1-3; D gene uncertain. The CDR3 is made up of 14 amino acids. Trimming pared 4 bases from V and 3 bases from J, leaving 11 bases between. Germline loops: CDR1 SGHDT, CDR2 YYEEEE. CDR3 amino acids: CASSTRPGGNTIYF. The CDR3 DNA reads as TGTGCCAGCAGCACCCGACCGGGTGGAAACACCATATATTTT.

The rearrangement joins TRBV28 to TRBJ2-5; D unresolved. V lost 3 bases, J lost 5 bases, and 4 bases lay in between. This CDR3 is built from 11 residues. From germline, CDR1 is MDHEN and CDR2 SYDVKM. The CDR3 region is CASSFGETQYF. CDR3 coding DNA: TGTGCCAGCAGTTTTGGGGAGACCCAGTACTTC.

This chain connects TRBV5-5 to TRBJ1-2; D unresolved. V gave up 0 bases and J gave up 0 bases, with 12 bases separating them. The CDR3 length is 16 residues. Germline V gene sequence: CDR1 SGHKS, CDR2 YYEKEE (reference sequence). CDR3 in amino acids: CASSLDGGGTNYGYTF. In nucleotides, the CDR3 is TGTGCCAGCAGCTTGGACGGCGGCGGGACTAACTATGGCTACACCTTC. The entire variable domain, with the rest obtained from reference TRBV5-5 and TRBJ1-2, is as follows: DAGVTQSPTHLIKTRGQQVTLRCSPISGHKSVSWYQQVLGQGPQFIFQYYEKEERGRGNFPDRFSARQFPNYSSELNVNALLLGDSALYLCASSLDGGGTNYGYTFGSGTRLTVV.

This clone has a handful of counts. The chain is built from TRBV28 and TRBJ2-1; no clear D. The CDR3 has 12 amino acids. Germline-derived CDR1 and CDR2 are MDHEN and SYDVKM. The V and J ends lost 1 base and 8 bases respectively, with 6 bases between them. The CDR3 loop is CASSLSVYEQFF. The CDR3 DNA reads as TGTGCCAGCAGTTTATCGGTTTATGAGCAGTTCTTC.

A few counts support this clone. The rearrangement uses TRBV7-4 and TRBJ2-7; 7 bases map to TRBD1. The V and J ends lost 8 bases and 5 bases, in that order; junction bases with no gene match: 3. Germline CDR1 reads SGHVT; CDR2 reads SQSDAQ. The CDR3 contains 11 residues. The chain's CDR3 is CASATGDEQYF. In DNA form, the CDR3 reads TGTGCCAGCGCAACAGGGGACGAGCAGTACTTC.